A single sample is the source of the 24 T cell receptor beta chains below, sequenced in a study of blood T cell repertoires in COVID-19. Repertoires were generated with immunoSEQ multiplex PCR, while TCRdb's copy carries only in-frame clones and drops some. This sample yields over 90,000 clones, of which approximately 84% are seen a single time; 10% to 15% belongs to the top ten. Sequencing used peripheral blood. The receptors were gathered from a human donor in a cohort sampled during active or convalescent COVID-19.

The V gene is TRBV6-2 or TRBV6-3, the J gene TRBJ2-3, with a weak D call TRBD2 (6 bases). The germline V gene has CDR1 MNHEY and CDR2 SVGEGT. The CDR3 totals 14 residues. V lost 2 bases and J 9 bases, leaving 15 bases between the germline ends. CDR3 in amino acids: CASSYGAGPGTQYF. The DNA for the CDR3 is TGTGCCAGCAGTTACGGAGCGGGCCCCGGCACGCAGTATTTT.

V gene TRBV9 combines with J gene TRBJ1-6; D is perhaps TRBD1 (5 bases). V lost 3 bases to trimming and J lost 0 bases, with 16 bases between them. The CDR3 extends over 18 amino acids. Germline V gene lookup returns CDR1 SGDLS and CDR2 YYNGEE. The CDR3 sequence: CASSAQTATSSYNSPLHF. Written as DNA, the CDR3 is TGTGCCAGCAGCGCACAGACAGCTACGAGCTCCTATAATTCACCCCTCCACTTT.

This clone has a single count. The V call is TRBV4-1, the J call TRBJ2-7, with 9 bases identical to TRBD1. The CDR3 is made up of 14 amino acids. V lost 1 base to trimming and J lost 3 bases; unmatched junction nucleotides: 1. Germline CDR1 MGHRA, CDR2 YSYEKL. The CDR3 coding sequence is TGCGCCAGCAGCCAAGTGACAGGGGGCTACGAGCAGTACTTC. It yields the protein CASSQVTGGYEQYF.

This rearrangement joins TRBV5-4 to TRBJ2-1; possible D gene TRBD1, 5 bases. V was cut by 3 bases and J by 7 bases, with 14 bases left in between. Germline V gene sequence: CDR1 SGHNT, CDR2 YYREEE (reference sequence). This CDR3 comprises 14 residues. The CDR3 is CASSSGDRWNEQFF. DNA of the CDR3: TGTGCCAGCAGCTCCGGTGACAGATGGAATGAGCAGTTCTTC. Full variable domain (rest looked up from reference TRBV5-4 and TRBJ2-1): ETGVTQSPTHLIKTRGQQVTLRCSSQSGHNTVSWYQQALGQGPQFIFQYYREEENGRGNFPPRFSGLQFPNYSSELNVNALELDDSALYLCASSSGDRWNEQFFGPGTRLTVL.

This clone was seen a single time. The CDR3 loop reads CASSIQAETQGSYNSPLHF. The DNA of the CDR3 is TGTGCCAGTAGTATCCAAGCCGAGACCCAGGGGTCCTATAATTCACCCCTCCACTTT. The chain couples TRBV19 to TRBJ1-6, with D perhaps TRBD1 (6 bases). Germline CDR1 and CDR2: LNHDA and SQIVND (reference sequence). Trimming took off 3 bases at V and 1 base at J, with 19 bases between the two ends. The CDR3 runs to 19 residues.

Only one count was recorded for this clone. This chain joins TRBV5-4 and TRBJ1-2; D perhaps matches TRBD1 (6 bases). This CDR3 is 14 amino acids long. Trimming took off 4 bases at V and 2 bases at J, with 12 bases between the two ends. Germline CDR1 SGHNT, CDR2 YYREEE (reference sequence). The CDR3 is CASSATGANYGYTF. The DNA of the CDR3 is TGTGCCAGCAGCGCGACAGGTGCAAACTATGGCTACACCTTC.

V and J are TRBV19 and TRBJ2-3; D gene ambiguous. CDR1 and CDR2 (germline): LNHDA, SQIVND (reference sequence). Trimming shortened V by 5 bases and J by 5 bases, and 17 bases separated the two germline ends. The CDR3 runs 15 residues. The CDR3 region has the DNA TGTGCCAGTAGTTATGAACACCAGTCGGGAGATACGCAGTATTTT. Translated, it gives CASSYEHQSGDTQYF.

The chain combines TRBV19 with TRBJ1-6; 7 bases fit TRBD1. The V and J ends lost 3 bases and 6 bases, in that order; junction bases with no gene match: 2. This CDR3 spans 14 amino acids. Looked up from germline, CDR1 is LNHDA and CDR2 is SQIVND (reference sequence). This CDR3 is CASSMYRGNSPLHF. In DNA, the CDR3 is TGTGCCAGTAGTATGTACAGGGGTAATTCACCCCTCCACTTT.

The chain uses TRBV11-3 and TRBJ1-2; TRBD1 aligns across 8 bases. The CDR3 is made up of 16 amino acids. Looked up from germline, CDR1 is SGHNT and CDR2 is YENEEA. J lost 5 bases, V lost 4 bases, and 12 bases had no gene match. CDR3 DNA sequence: TGTGCCAGCAGCTCTATTTCCGGGACAGGACCTTATGGCTACACCTTC. This codes for CASSSISGTGPYGYTF. Variable domain in full (rest from reference TRBV11-3 and TRBJ1-2): EAGVVQSPRYKIIEKKQPVAFWCNPISGHNTLYWYLQNLGQGPELLIRYENEEAVDDSQLPKDRFSAERLKGVDSTLKIQPAELGDSAVYLCASSSISGTGPYGYTFGSGTRLTVV.

The sample holds a few counts of this clone. The genes are TRBV10-3 and TRBJ2-7; TRBD2 might be the D (5 bases). Trimming took off 10 bases at V and 6 bases at J, with 13 bases between the two ends. Germline V gene data show CDR1 as ENHRY and CDR2 as SYGVKD. The CDR3 extends over 11 amino acids. The CDR3 sequence: CATLIAGEQYF. CDR3 nucleotides: TGTGCCACCCTCATCGCGGGCGAGCAGTACTTC.

The chain links TRBV15 to TRBJ2-3; TRBD2 matches 7 bases. The length of the CDR3 is 16 residues. The ends lost 2 bases at V and 2 bases at J; junction bases unmatched: 7. Germline V gene data show CDR1 as LNHNV and CDR2 as YYDKDF (reference sequence). The CDR3 reads CATSRRSGALTDTQYF. The CDR3 nucleotides read TGTGCCACCAGCAGACGGAGCGGGGCCCTCACAGATACGCAGTATTTT.

The CDR3 loop reads CASQQGAYEQYF. The CDR3 bases are TGTGCCAGTCAACAGGGGGCTTACGAGCAGTACTTC. The chain is built from TRBV6-5 and TRBJ2-7, with 9 nucleotides matching TRBD1. Germline lookup yields CDR1 MNHEY and CDR2 SVGAGI. The CDR3 extends over 12 amino acids. With 9 bases clipped from V and 4 bases from J, the junction kept 4 bases outside the gene matches.

The rearrangement links TRBV15 to TRBJ2-7; 7 positions match TRBD2. Trimming took 1 base from V and 0 from J; bases not matched to a gene: 6. The CDR3 runs 16 residues. The germline gives CDR1 LNHNV, CDR2 YYDKDF (reference sequence). The CDR3 DNA reads TGTGCCACCAGCAGAGGGGGAGGGTTCATCTCCTACGAGCAGTACTTC. It is translated as CATSRGGGFISYEQYF.

The gene calls are TRBV6-4 and TRBJ2-3; D not certain. From germline, CDR1 is MRHNA and CDR2 SNTAGT. The ends were cut back, 0 bases at V and 4 bases at J, with 8 bases in the middle. The CDR3 is made up of 14 amino acids. For the CDR3, the DNA is TGTGCCAGCAGTGACTCAACAGTTGCAGATACGCAGTATTTT. This gives the protein CASSDSTVADTQYF.

The CDR3 reads CASSWKTGPGELFF. The CDR3 DNA sequence: TGCGCCAGCAGCTGGAAGACAGGGCCCGGGGAGCTGTTTTTT. The rearrangement joins TRBV5-1 to TRBJ2-2; TRBD1 aligns across 7 bases. CDR3 length: 14 amino acids. Germline V lookup: CDR1 SGHRS, CDR2 YFSETQ. With V trimmed by 3 bases and J by 6 bases, 5 bases remained unmatched.

This clone was picked up one time. The CDR3 DNA is TGTGCCAGCAGCTTAGATCGTTTGACTAGCGGCACCGGGGAGCTGTTTTTT. It translates to CASSLDRLTSGTGELFF. The chain employs TRBV11-3 and TRBJ2-2; the match to TRBD2 covers 9 bases. The germline V gene encodes CDR1 SGHNT and CDR2 YENEEA. After removal of 0 bases from V and 4 bases from J, the junction contained 6 bases not matched to a gene. This CDR3 spans 17 amino acids.

The V and J genes are TRBV6-5 and TRBJ1-2, with D perhaps matching TRBD1 (6 bases). Germline V gene data show CDR1 as MNHEY and CDR2 as SVGAGI. The CDR3 is 14 residues long. Trimming pared 10 bases from V and 1 base from J, leaving 16 bases between. The chain's CDR3 is CATLRGTFNYGYTF. For the CDR3, the DNA is TGTGCCACCCTTAGAGGGACATTTAACTATGGCTACACCTTC.

This chain links TRBV19 with TRBJ1-1, with a tentative D call TRBD1 (5 bases). The CDR3 consists of 14 residues. Trimming left V 5 bases short and J 6 bases short, with 16 bases between. Germline V CDR1 and CDR2: LNHDA, SQIVND (reference sequence). CDR3 bases: TGTGCCAGTAGTCGGGGCAGGGAGGTCCCTGAAGCTTTCTTT. It is translated as CASSRGREVPEAFF.

The chain joins TRBV12-3 or TRBV12-4 to TRBJ1-5, with D possibly being TRBD1 (6 bases). V was trimmed by 6 bases and J by 3 bases, leaving 9 bases between them. The CDR3 consists of 13 residues. The CDR3 DNA sequence: TGTGCCAGCAGACAGGGACCCAATCAGCCCCAGCATTTT. Translated, it gives CASRQGPNQPQHF.

The chain recombines TRBV5-1 with TRBJ2-2; 7 bases align to TRBD1. Germline values: CDR1 SGHRS, CDR2 YFSETQ. Trimming removed 4 bases from V and 5 bases from J; junction bases left unmatched: 2. The CDR3 is 13 residues long. The CDR3 region has the DNA TGCGCCAGCAGCCGACAGGGAACCGGGGAGCTGTTTTTT. Translated: CASSRQGTGELFF.

CDR3 sequence reads: CAISEGGFQETQYF. CDR3 DNA sequence: TGTGCCATCAGTGAGGGGGGGTTCCAAGAGACCCAGTACTTC. J is TRBJ2-5 and V is TRBV10-3; tentatively, D is TRBD2 (6 bases). The V end was cut by 2 bases, the J end by 1 base, with 8 bases between. The CDR3 has 14 residues. Germline V CDR1 and CDR2: ENHRY, SYGVKD.

The chain carries TRBV12-3 or TRBV12-4 and TRBJ2-5; D perhaps matches TRBD2 (5 bases). CDR3 length equals 13 residues. Trimming cost V 1 base and J 7 bases, with 10 bases left between them. The CDR3 coding sequence is TGTGCCAGCAGTTTAGGAGAAAGCGGGACCCAGTACTTC. The encoded protein is CASSLGESGTQYF.

This CDR3 is CANPPPVAGENEQFF. CDR3 coding DNA: TGTGCCAACCCGCCCCCGGTAGCGGGGGAGAATGAGCAGTTCTTC. V is TRBV21-1 and J is TRBJ2-1; TRBD2, the D gene given by the table, was not confirmed from the DNA. TRBV21-1 is a pseudogene. This CDR3 is 15 amino acids long.

The chain has TRBV5-6 and TRBJ1-1, with a possible D match to TRBD1 (6 bases). The germline V and J ends were trimmed by 2 bases and 6 bases, with 17 bases remaining between them. CDR1 is SGHDT, CDR2 YYEEEE, per germline. This CDR3 has 15 amino acids. CDR3 sequence (DNA): TGTGCCAGCAGCTTCCTGACAGGCCGCTCGGCTGAAGCTTTCTTT. Protein product: CASSFLTGRSAEAFF.